The 9 T cell receptor beta chains in this list originate from one sample, sequenced in a study of regulatory T cells in long-lasting Graves disease (dated by TCRdb to the early 2020s). The time point label on this specimen signifies: newly diagnosed GD, antithyroid drugs for less than 3 months. For both TCR sequencing and RNA sequencing, RNA was extracted from PBMCs using TRIzol. Libraries were built with multiplex PCR. Sequenced on an Illumina HiSeq 4000. TCR beta libraries were built with iRepertoire HTBI primers and Arm-PCR amplification of CDR3 regions. TCRdb ran its own pipeline on the public reads, namely fastp trimming at Q25 and MiXCR clone calling, and kept in-frame beta chains. One record per CDR3 amino acid sequence lists the most common genes and DNA. The table for this sample lists 400,000 to 550,000 distinct CDR3 sequences; about 17% of them were counted only once. 23% of the sample rests with the top ten.

The same sample was also used in a study of T cells in Graves' hyperthyroidism and ophthalmopathy.

The source was peripheral blood mononuclear cells (PBMCs), collected at new diagnosis, from a patient treated with antithyroid drugs. These receptors were taken from a young woman with Graves disease. Donor details come from another sample of the same person, matched by shared clones.

In this sample, this clonotype turned up a few times. The chain is built from TRBV11-3 and TRBJ2-1, with 10 bases fitting TRBD2. The germline gives CDR1 SGHNT, CDR2 YENEEA. J gave up 4 bases and V 5 bases, and 17 bases lay outside the gene matches. CDR3 length: 19 residues. The CDR3: CASSPPRASGRRAYNEQFF. As DNA, the CDR3 is TGTGCCAGCAGCCCACCCCGGGCTAGCGGGAGACGGGCGTACAATGAGCAGTTCTTC.

This clonotype was observed at least ten times. The genes are TRBV6-1 and TRBJ2-1; D possibly corresponds to TRBD2 (5 bases). This CDR3 spans 14 amino acids. V lost 6 bases and J lost 0, with 9 bases in between. The germline gives CDR1 MNHNS, CDR2 SASEGT. CDR3 sequence reads: CASSQGSSYNEQFF. The CDR3 nucleotides read TGTGCCAGCAGCCAAGGGAGCTCCTACAATGAGCAGTTCTTC.

The chain joins TRBV9 to TRBJ2-6; no reliable D call. Looked up from germline, CDR1 is SGDLS and CDR2 is YYNGEE. Trimming cost V 3 bases and J 4 bases, with 14 bases left between them. The CDR3 has 16 amino acids. This chain's CDR3 is CASSAAQVPGANVLTF. CDR3 DNA: TGTGCCAGCAGCGCGGCCCAGGTTCCCGGGGCCAACGTCCTGACTTTC.

This clonotype has more than one count but fewer than ten. The chain recombines TRBV6-1 with TRBJ2-7; 7 nucleotides match TRBD2. The junction had 9 bases not matched to a gene; V was cut back by 4 bases and J by 3 bases. The CDR3 has 15 amino acids. Per germline, CDR1 MNHNS and CDR2 SASEGT. The chain's CDR3 is CASSGWLADLYEQYF. The CDR3 bases are TGTGCCAGCAGTGGGTGGCTAGCGGACCTCTACGAGCAGTACTTC.

The sample holds many counts of this clonotype. The V and J genes are TRBV7-2 and TRBJ2-5; D remains unclear. The CDR3 totals 14 residues. V dropped 5 bases and J dropped 1 base, with 11 bases sitting between them. CDR1 is SGHTA and CDR2 is FQGNSA in the germline V gene. CDR3 sequence reads: CASSPYAVQETQYF. DNA of the CDR3: TGTGCCAGCAGCCCATATGCCGTCCAAGAGACCCAGTACTTC. Looking up the rest from reference TRBV7-2 and TRBJ2-5 gives the full variable domain: GAGVSQSPSNKVTEKGKDVELRCDPISGHTALYWYRQSLGQGLEFLIYFQGNSAPDKSGLPSDRFSAERTGGSVSTLTIQRTQQEDSAVYLCASSPYAVQETQYFGPGTRLLVL.

As concerns this clonotype: Possible read error: a much larger clone is one base away. The chain carries TRBV29-1 and TRBJ2-4; 9 bases agree with TRBD1. The CDR3 loop spans 11 amino acids. Germline values: CDR1 SQVTM, CDR2 ANQGSEA. With V trimmed by 5 bases and J by 12 bases, 5 bases remained unmatched. The CDR3 here is CSVQQGAYQYF. The CDR3 coding sequence is TGCAGCGTTCAACAGGGGGCATATCAGTACTTC.

The sample holds a few counts of this clonotype. The chain uses TRBV6-5 and TRBJ2-5, with 7 bases aligning to TRBD1. CDR1 is MNHEY, CDR2 SVGAGI, per germline. V shed 0 bases and J 7 bases; nucleotides not matched to a gene: 11. CDR3 length: 16 residues. CDR3 coding DNA: TGTGCCAGCAGTTACTCGTTACTTGACAGGGTCGGGACCCAGTACTTC. Translated, it gives CASSYSLLDRVGTQYF.

The CDR3: CSARGPGQGSPQHF. The CDR3 coding sequence is TGCAGTGCTAGAGGACCGGGACAGGGTTCGCCCCAGCATTTT. This chain links TRBV20-1 with TRBJ1-5; 9 nucleotides line up with TRBD1. Germline V gene sequence: CDR1 DFQATT, CDR2 SNEGSKA (reference sequence). This CDR3 comprises 14 residues. J was trimmed by 9 bases and V by 1 base; bases with no gene match: 7.

This clonotype occurred many times. The chain is built from TRBV6-5 and TRBJ1-2, with TRBD1 identical over 8 bases. Trimming took 2 bases from V and 3 from J; bases not matched to a gene: 2. This CDR3 has 14 amino acids. CDR1 and CDR2 from the germline V gene are MNHEY and SVGAGI. In nucleotides, the CDR3 is TGTGCCAGCAGTTACGACAGGGGAGACTATGGCTACACCTTC. The encoded protein is CASSYDRGDYGYTF.